This T cell receptor (beta chain) originates from a study of T cells in Graves' hyperthyroidism and ophthalmopathy. The trim removed 5 bases at V and 4 bases at J, leaving 8 bases unmatched. Per germline, CDR1 SEHNR and CDR2 FQNEAQ (reference sequence). The CDR3 covers 15 residues. Amplified TCR beta CDR3 regions came from RNA transcripts. The HTBI primer set drove a first-round RT-PCR of the TCR CDR3. TCRdb processed the multiplex PCR reads anew with MiXCR; each CDR3 protein has one entry. The sample shows approximately 600,000 distinct CDR3 sequences, around 20% of them seen only once. Thyroid ultrasound and orbital computed tomography, with clinical symptoms and serum thyroxine and TRAb, informed diagnoses.

The chain has TRBV7-9 and TRBJ1-2; 9 nucleotides agree with TRBD1. The sample consisted of blood. The origin of this receptor is a man in his thirties or forties with Graves' ophthalmopathy. CDR3 amino acids: CASSPVGQGGYGYTF. DNA for the CDR3: TGTGCCAGCAGCCCGGTGGGACAGGGTGGCTATGGCTACACCTTC.